The 16 T cell receptor beta chains listed next were all sequenced from one sample in a study of metastatic and nonmetastatic thyroid tumors. Each patient came to thyroid surgery without any prior treatment (of any kind). TCRdb used MiXCR to call clones anew from the PCR reads. The repertoire has about 64,000 clones, 16% of them found once; the top ten carry about 8.4%. Sequences were obtained from blood. Receptors were obtained from a male donor with papillary thyroid cancer or a benign thyroid nodule (not recorded which). Some clones in this sample may be carry-over from other donors' samples.

This clone was seen a handful of times. This sequence may be a read error, since a much larger clone differs from it by one base. Other nucleotide sequences from this sample produce the same CDR3. This chain links TRBV5-6 with TRBJ1-2, with 9 bases that match TRBD1. V shed 7 bases, J shed 5 bases, and the junction held 9 bases outside the gene matches. The CDR3 is made up of 14 amino acids. Germline V lookup: CDR1 SGHDT, CDR2 YYEEEE. Here the CDR3 DNA reads TGTGCCAGCCAGGGACAGGGTGCGAATTATGGCTACACCTTC. This translates into CASQGQGANYGYTF.

This clone was detected only a few times. A much larger clone lies one base from this, so it may be a read error. The chain carries TRBV19 and TRBJ2-3, with 12 nucleotides matching TRBD2. The V segment lost 7 bases and the J segment 6 bases; nucleotides outside the gene matches: 5. Germline V gene sequence: CDR1 LNHDA, CDR2 SQIVND (reference sequence). CDR3 size: 14 residues. CDR3 bases: TGTGCCAGTACTAGCGGGGGGGAGCGGGATACGCAGTATTTT. This sequence encodes CASTSGGERDTQYF.

There are a few counts of this clone. V and J are TRBV5-4 and TRBJ2-5; D not certain. CDR1 is SGHNT, CDR2 YYREEE, per germline (reference sequence). This CDR3 comprises 15 residues. V dropped 1 base and J dropped 1 base, with 11 bases sitting between them. The CDR3: CASSLRLATQETQYF. DNA of the CDR3: TGTGCCAGCAGCTTGCGTCTGGCAACCCAAGAGACCCAGTACTTC. Variable domain in full (rest from reference TRBV5-4 and TRBJ2-5): ETGVTQSPTHLIKTRGQQVTLRCSSQSGHNTVSWYQQALGQGPQFIFQYYREEENGRGNFPPRFSGLQFPNYSSELNVNALELDDSALYLCASSLRLATQETQYFGPGTRLLVL.

In this sample, this clone turned up many times. The chain is built from TRBV5-6 and TRBJ1-3; the D gene is possibly TRBD1 (5 bases). This CDR3 region has 17 residues. Germline V gene lookup returns CDR1 SGHDT and CDR2 YYEEEE. V was cut by 2 bases and J by 0 bases, with 15 bases left in between. The chain's CDR3 is CASSLGPGATSGNTIYF. DNA of the CDR3: TGTGCCAGCAGCTTAGGACCCGGGGCCACCTCTGGAAACACCATATATTTT. Full variable domain (missing parts from reference TRBV5-6 and TRBJ1-3): DAGVTQSPTHLIKTRGQQVTLRCSPKSGHDTVSWYQQALGQGPQFIFQYYEEEERQRGNFPDRFSGHQFPNYSSELNVNALLLGDSALYLCASSLGPGATSGNTIYFGEGSWLTVV.

This clone was detected many times. The genes are TRBV9 and TRBJ2-5; 7 positions agree with TRBD2. CDR1 SGDLS and CDR2 YYNGEE come from the germline V gene. Trimming cost V 3 bases and J 4 bases; bases outside gene matches: 9. The CDR3 is 15 residues long. The CDR3 protein is CASSGGLGGGETQYF. DNA for the CDR3: TGTGCCAGCAGCGGCGGTCTGGGCGGGGGAGAGACCCAGTACTTC.

As to this clone: It may be a read error: a sequence one base away is much more abundant. This chain links TRBV7-7 with TRBJ2-5; weak D call: TRBD1 (6 bases). This CDR3 contains 15 residues. The V gene's germline CDR1 is SSHAT and CDR2 FNYEAQ (reference sequence). The CDR3, as DNA: TGTGCTAGCAGCTTAGCCGGGACATGTCGTGAGACCCAGTACTTC. Its translation is CASSLAGTCRETQYF.

About this clone itself: This may be a read error: a much more frequent sequence differs by one nucleotide. The V call is TRBV2, the J call TRBJ2-3; the match to TRBD2 covers 9 bases. The germline CDR1 and CDR2 sequences are SNHLY and FYNNEI. CDR3 length: 14 amino acids. As DNA, the CDR3 is TGTGCCAGCAGTGTCGCGGGGGGGGTAGATACGCGGTATTTT. Translation gives CASSVAGGVDTRYF.

In its sample, this clone was seen a few times. The chain has TRBV4-1 and TRBJ2-5; a weak D match, TRBD2 (6 bases). The V and J ends lost 1 base and 3 bases respectively, with 21 bases between them. This CDR3 has 18 residues. From germline, CDR1 is MGHRA and CDR2 YSYEKL. The CDR3 bases are TGCGCCAGCAGCCAAGCGACTAGTGTTGTCGCTCGGAAAGAGACCCAGTACTTC. Its translation is CASSQATSVVARKETQYF.

As DNA, the CDR3 is TGTGCCAGCACCCCTTCTGGGTCATCTGGAAACACCATATATTTT. It codes for CASTPSGSSGNTIYF. V is TRBV12-3 or TRBV12-4 and J is TRBJ1-3; D call uncertain. V lost 7 bases and J lost 1, with 14 bases in between. The CDR3 totals 15 residues.

This clone was detected ten times or more. This chain links TRBV6-1 with TRBJ2-5, with TRBD2 matching 13 bases. Trimming removed 6 bases from V and 5 bases from J; junction bases left unmatched: 6. The CDR3 has 15 residues. CDR1 MNHNS and CDR2 SASEGT come from the germline V gene. The CDR3 is CASSRTSGSGETQYF. The CDR3 DNA reads TGTGCCAGCAGCCGGACTAGCGGGAGTGGGGAGACCCAGTACTTC.

This clone was counted between two and nine times. V and J are TRBV20-1 and TRBJ1-2; D remains unclear. Germline loops: CDR1 DFQATT, CDR2 SNEGSKA (reference sequence). The CDR3 runs to 13 residues. V was shortened by 0 bases and J by 4 bases, with 9 bases between the two germline ends. The CDR3 DNA reads as TGCAGTGCTAGAGATTCAAGTTCCTATGGCTACACCTTC. It is translated as CSARDSSSYGYTF.

At least ten counts were recorded for this clone. V is TRBV6-1 and J is TRBJ2-7; D uncertain. CDR1 and CDR2 (germline): MNHNS, SASEGT. The CDR3 runs to 12 residues. Between the trimmed V and J ends, which lost 6 bases and 7 bases, there was a span of 13 bases. In nucleotides, the CDR3 is TGTGCCAGCAGCCCGCGCGGATATGAGCAGTACTTC. It yields the protein CASSPRGYEQYF.

This clone was detected many times. The chain is built from TRBV5-1 and TRBJ2-2; D is undetermined. This CDR3 comprises 14 residues. Germline assignment: CDR1 SGHRS and CDR2 YFSETQ. V was cut by 6 bases and J by 5 bases, with 14 bases left in between. The CDR3 nucleotides are TGCGCCAGCACCCAAACTTCGGTGACCGGGGAGCTGTTTTTT. Protein sequence: CASTQTSVTGELFF. Together with reference TRBV5-1 and TRBJ2-2, the CDR3 gives the full variable domain: KAGVTQTPRYLIKTRGQQVTLSCSPISGHRSVSWYQQTPGQGLQFLFEYFSETQRNKGNFPGRFSGRQFSNSRSEMNVSTLELGDSALYLCASTQTSVTGELFFGEGSRLTVL.

This clone was recorded at least ten times. The V call is TRBV11-2, the J call TRBJ2-3, with D perhaps matching TRBD1 (6 bases). The germline V gene has CDR1 SGHAT and CDR2 FQNNGV. The CDR3 runs 15 residues. V was cut by 5 bases and J by 0 bases, with 12 bases left in between. The CDR3 nucleotides are TGTGCCAGCAGCCTACTAGGGGGAAGCACAGATACGCAGTATTTT. It is translated as CASSLLGGSTDTQYF.

This clone has at least ten counts. This sequence joins TRBV11-2 and TRBJ1-6; D not certain. Germline lookup yields CDR1 SGHAT and CDR2 FQNNGV. The CDR3 is 15 amino acids. The V end lost 1 base, the J end lost 0 bases, and 4 bases lay between the germline ends. The CDR3 loop is CASSLGGSYNSPLHF. The DNA for the CDR3 is TGTGCCAGCAGCTTAGGGGGCTCCTATAATTCACCCCTCCACTTT.

This clone was picked up many times. J is TRBJ2-3 and V is TRBV4-1, with 10 bases lining up with TRBD1. V dropped 4 bases and J dropped 0; count of bases not matched to a gene: 10. The CDR3 is 18 amino acids. CDR1 MGHRA and CDR2 YSYEKL come from the germline V gene. CDR3 region: CASSPGQGGRFSTDTQYF. For the CDR3, the DNA is TGCGCCAGCAGCCCTGGACAGGGGGGGCGATTTAGCACAGATACGCAGTATTTT.